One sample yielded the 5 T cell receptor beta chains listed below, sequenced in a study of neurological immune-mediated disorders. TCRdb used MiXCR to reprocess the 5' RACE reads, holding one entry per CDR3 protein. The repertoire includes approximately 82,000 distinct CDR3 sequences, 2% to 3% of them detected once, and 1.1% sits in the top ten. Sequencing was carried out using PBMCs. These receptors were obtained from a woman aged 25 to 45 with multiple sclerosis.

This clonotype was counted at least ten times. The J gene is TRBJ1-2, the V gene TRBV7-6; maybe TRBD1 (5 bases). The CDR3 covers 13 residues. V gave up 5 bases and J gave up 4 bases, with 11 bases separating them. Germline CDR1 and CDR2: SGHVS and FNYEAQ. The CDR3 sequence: CASSRGRFYGYTF. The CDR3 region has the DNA TGTGCCAGCAGCCGGGGACGGTTCTATGGCTACACCTTC. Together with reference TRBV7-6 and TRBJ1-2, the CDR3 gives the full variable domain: GAGVSQSPRYKVTKRGQDVALRCDPISGHVSLYWYRQALGQGPEFLTYFNYEAQQDKSGLPNDRFSAERPEGSISTLTIQRTEQRDSAMYRCASSRGRFYGYTFGSGTRLTVV.

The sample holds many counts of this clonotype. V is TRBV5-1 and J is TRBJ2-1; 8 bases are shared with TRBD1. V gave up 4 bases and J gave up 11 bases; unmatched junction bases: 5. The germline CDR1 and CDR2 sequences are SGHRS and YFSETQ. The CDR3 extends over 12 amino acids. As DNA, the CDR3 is TGCGCCAGCAGCCAGGACAGGGAACAGCAGTTCTTC. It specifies CASSQDREQQFF.

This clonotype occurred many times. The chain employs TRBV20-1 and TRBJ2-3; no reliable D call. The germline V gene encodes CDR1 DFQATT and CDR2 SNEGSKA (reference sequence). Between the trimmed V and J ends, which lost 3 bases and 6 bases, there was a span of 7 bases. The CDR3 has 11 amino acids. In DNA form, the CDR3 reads TGCAGTGCTAGGGTTGGGGATACGCAGTATTTT. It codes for CSARVGDTQYF.

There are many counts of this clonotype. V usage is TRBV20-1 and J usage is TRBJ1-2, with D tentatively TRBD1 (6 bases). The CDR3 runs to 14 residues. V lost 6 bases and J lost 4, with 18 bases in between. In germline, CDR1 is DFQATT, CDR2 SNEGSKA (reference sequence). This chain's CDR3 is CSATDSGGAYGYTF. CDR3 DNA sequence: TGCAGTGCAACTGACTCGGGGGGCGCCTATGGCTACACCTTC.

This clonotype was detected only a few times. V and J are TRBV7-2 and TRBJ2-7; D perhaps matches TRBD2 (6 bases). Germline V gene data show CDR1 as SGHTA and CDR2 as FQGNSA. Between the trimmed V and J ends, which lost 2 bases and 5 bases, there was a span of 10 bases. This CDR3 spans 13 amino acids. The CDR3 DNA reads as TGTGCCAGCAGCTTAACTAGCTATAACGAGCAGTACTTC. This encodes CASSLTSYNEQYF.